The 9 T cell receptor beta chains given below trace back to one sample, sequenced in a study of shared clonotypes between healthy human individuals. The naive CD8 population came from CD45RO-negative cells selected for CCR7, without terminally differentiated effector memory CD45RA+ cells. Sequencing was performed with immunoSEQ multiplex PCR; in TCRdb, only in-frame clones are kept and a portion is missing. The data hold millions of clones, with approximately 94% observed a single time. The material sequenced was naive CD8+ T cells sorted from blood. The source is a man between 18 and 29 years old in good health.

This rearrangement joins TRBV10-3 to TRBJ2-7; 9 nucleotides line up with TRBD1. This CDR3 is built from 17 residues. The germline CDR1 and CDR2 sequences are ENHRY and SYGVKD. The V and J ends lost 2 bases and 6 bases, in that order; junction bases with no gene match: 14. The CDR3 protein is CAISEANTGGFDFEQYF. CDR3 bases: TGTGCCATCAGTGAGGCGAACACAGGGGGCTTTGACTTCGAGCAGTACTTC.

The chain recombines TRBV10-2 with TRBJ1-6, with 7 positions matching TRBD1. With 7 bases clipped from V and 6 bases from J, the junction kept 6 bases outside the gene matches. Germline CDR1 is WSHSY and CDR2 is SAAADI. CDR3 size: 14 residues. The CDR3: CASTLQGSNSPLHF. The DNA for the CDR3 is TGCGCCAGCACCTTACAGGGGAGTAATTCACCCCTCCACTTT.

This clone was counted only a few times. The chain has TRBV10-1 and TRBJ1-3; no reliable D call. CDR3 length: 11 amino acids. The V gene lost 3 bases and the J gene lost 5 bases, with 2 bases spanning the gap. CDR1 and CDR2 from the germline V gene are WNHNN and SYGVQD (reference sequence). The CDR3 region has the DNA TGCGCCAGCAGTGATCGAAACACCATATATTTT. The encoded protein is CASSDRNTIYF.

The chain links TRBV5-1 to TRBJ2-2, with TRBD2 identical over 11 bases. V shed 4 bases and J 0 bases; nucleotides not matched to a gene: 8. The CDR3 runs to 18 residues. Germline CDR1 and CDR2: SGHRS and YFSETQ. CDR3 sequence (DNA): TGCGCCAGCAGCCCCTCGGGACTAGCGGTGCCGAACACCGGGGAGCTGTTTTTT. This codes for CASSPSGLAVPNTGELFF.

V gene TRBV19 combines with J gene TRBJ2-7; either TRBD1 or TRBD2 may supply D (7 bases each). V was shortened by 4 bases and J by 1 base, with 14 bases between the two germline ends. The CDR3 runs 15 residues. Germline CDR1 LNHDA, CDR2 SQIVND (reference sequence). The CDR3 sequence: CASSTSGGGSYEQYF. The CDR3 DNA sequence: TGTGCCAGTAGTACCTCAGGGGGAGGGTCCTACGAGCAGTACTTC.

The rearrangement joins TRBV4-1 to TRBJ1-6; TRBD1 matches 7 bases. CDR3 length: 15 amino acids. Germline trimming cut 1 base from V and 12 bases from J; bases unmatched to any gene: 9. Germline CDR1 and CDR2: MGHRA and YSYEKL. The CDR3 loop is CASSQGQGVGLPLHF. DNA of the CDR3: TGCGCCAGCAGCCAAGGCCAGGGGGTCGGTTTACCCCTCCACTTT.

This clone appeared a single time. The V and J genes are TRBV14 and TRBJ2-3, with D perhaps assigned TRBD1 or TRBD2 (5 bases each). The CDR3 is 15 amino acids. Germline loops: CDR1 SGHDN, CDR2 FVKESK. Trimming shortened V by 6 bases and J by 2 bases, and 15 bases separated the two germline ends. CDR3 sequence: CASRPGTAVTDTQYF. CDR3 DNA: TGTGCCAGCAGACCTGGGACGGCTGTCACAGATACGCAGTATTTT.

Here the CDR3 reads CASMPLMGGYTF. The CDR3 coding sequence is TGTGCCAGCATGCCCCTTATGGGTGGCTACACCTTC. The V call is TRBV5-4, the J call TRBJ1-2; no reliable D call. CDR1 is SGHNT and CDR2 is YYREEE in the germline V gene (reference sequence). V shed 6 bases and J shed 7 bases, with 13 bases lying between them. This CDR3 has 12 residues.

The V call is TRBV7-6, the J call TRBJ2-7; weak D call: TRBD2 (6 bases). Germline V gene sequence: CDR1 SGHVS, CDR2 FNYEAQ. This CDR3 contains 15 residues. V shed 1 base and J shed 0 bases, with 10 bases lying between them. CDR3: CASSLGRDGSYEQYF. In DNA form, the CDR3 reads TGTGCCAGCAGCTTAGGGCGGGATGGCTCCTACGAGCAGTACTTC.